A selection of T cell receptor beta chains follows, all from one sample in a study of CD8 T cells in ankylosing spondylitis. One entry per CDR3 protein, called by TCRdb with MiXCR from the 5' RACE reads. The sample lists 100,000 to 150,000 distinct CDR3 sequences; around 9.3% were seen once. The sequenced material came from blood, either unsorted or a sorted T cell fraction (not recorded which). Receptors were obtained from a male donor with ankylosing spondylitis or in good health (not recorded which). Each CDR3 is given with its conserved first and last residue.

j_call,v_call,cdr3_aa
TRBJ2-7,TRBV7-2,CASSLGQGAFLTYEQYF
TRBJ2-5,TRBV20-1,CSARDGTIGTQYF
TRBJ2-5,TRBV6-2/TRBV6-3,CASKRTEQETQYF
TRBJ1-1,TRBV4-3,CASSQDTRLNTEAFF
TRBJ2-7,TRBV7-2,CASSYGRSTYEQYF
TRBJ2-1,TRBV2,CASSAKINEQFF
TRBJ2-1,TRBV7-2,CASSIPGRRNEQFF
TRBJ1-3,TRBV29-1,CSASSTSSGNTIYF
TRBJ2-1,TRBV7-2,CASSLSGTAYNEQFF
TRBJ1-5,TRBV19,CASSIDLGTRRGNQPQHF
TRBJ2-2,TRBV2,CASTRELNTGELFF
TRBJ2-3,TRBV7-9,CASSLGGNPDTQYF
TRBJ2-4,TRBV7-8,CASSDLAAVGAKNIQYF
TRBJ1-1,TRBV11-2,CASSSRTGQSRAFF
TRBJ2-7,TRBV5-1,CASSPSGSMYEQYF
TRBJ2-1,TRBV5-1,CASRMMTSGRGDEQFF
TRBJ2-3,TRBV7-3,CASSLAGGKGDTQYF
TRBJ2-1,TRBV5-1,CASSLAVLAGARGGEQFF
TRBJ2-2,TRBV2,CASGGRTVTGELFF
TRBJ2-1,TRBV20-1,CSAYPGLGFNEQFF
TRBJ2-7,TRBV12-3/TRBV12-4,CASRTSGTPYEQYF
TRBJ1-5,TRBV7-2,CASSLALGVGEPQHF
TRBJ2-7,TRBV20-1,CSARDPGGSVVEQYF
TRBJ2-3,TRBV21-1,CASSKSRYTQYF
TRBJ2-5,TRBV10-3,CAISERGLDRGPETQYF
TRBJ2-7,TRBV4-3,CASSQDLVSGRRYEQYF
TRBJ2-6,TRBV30,CAWSQGTGANVLTF
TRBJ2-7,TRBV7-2,CASSLGIAGPSYEQYF
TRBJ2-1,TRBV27,CASSFYTGEQFF
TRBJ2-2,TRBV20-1,CSAGLAGPRVGGELFF
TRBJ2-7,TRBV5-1,CASSGRPAYEQYF
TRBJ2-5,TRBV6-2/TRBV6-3,CASKEGVEETQYF
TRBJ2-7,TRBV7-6,CASSSRGGYEQYF
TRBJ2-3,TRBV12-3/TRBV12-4,CASTVTLVTQYF
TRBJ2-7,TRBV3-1,CASRGTGRNEQYF
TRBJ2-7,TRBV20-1,CSARGPETYEQYF
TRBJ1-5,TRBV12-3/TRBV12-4,CASSPDREQPQHF
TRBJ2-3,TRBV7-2,CASSPTGVSTDTQYF
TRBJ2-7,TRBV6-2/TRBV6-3,CASRWTSGSYEQYF
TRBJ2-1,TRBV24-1,CATSDVGLSGLEQFF
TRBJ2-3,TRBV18,CASSPPQGGTDTQYF
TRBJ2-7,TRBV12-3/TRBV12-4,CASSFDGPYGEQYF
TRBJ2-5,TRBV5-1,CASSPGLTTSQETQYF
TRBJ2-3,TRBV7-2,CASFRPGTSPDTQYF
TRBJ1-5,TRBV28,CASRTVQLNQPQHF
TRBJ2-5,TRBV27,CASSLFPSRAISETQYF
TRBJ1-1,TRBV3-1,CASSRGENTEAFF